This T cell receptor (beta chain) originates from a study of CD8+CD57+ T cells in acquired aplastic anemia. Findings and limits, study-wide: Significant differences in CD8+ Simpson's diversity were not observed between patients and controls. Patients and controls turned out to have roughly 30 CD8+ CDR3 sequences in common.

CDR3 and TCR beta VDJ profiling relied on a genomic DNA template. TCRdb re-called the reads with MiXCR, one entry per CDR3 protein. The data contain roughly 120,000 distinct CDR3 sequences, about 50% of them singletons. A remark on this clonotype: What it binds is not known.

Germline V gene lookup returns CDR1 KGHDR and CDR2 SFDVKD. V was shortened by 9 bases and J by 0 bases, with 20 bases between the two germline ends. The CDR3 is made up of 17 amino acids. Patients chosen for sequencing had CD8+CD57+ cells that had expanded, as shown by flow cytometry. Severe acquired aplastic anemia was diagnosed in all patients. Sampling of blood occurred while the patients had still received no therapy. The V and J genes are TRBV24-1 and TRBJ2-1, with D perhaps assigned TRBD1 or TRBD2 (5 bases each). What was sequenced was sorted CD4+, CD8+, or CD8+CD57+ T cells (not recorded which) from PBMCs. This receptor was taken from a human donor with aplastic anemia. The CDR3 is CATQTGGASSSYNEQFF. In nucleotides, the CDR3 is TGTGCCACCCAGACTGGGGGAGCCAGCAGCTCCTACAATGAGCAGTTCTTC.